This T cell receptor (beta chain) is drawn from a study of OX40 agonist ivuxolimab in advanced cancers. Study results and caveats: Normalized T-cell clonal expansion was also low in a subset of nonresponders.

Trimming pared 3 bases from V and 6 bases from J, leaving 4 bases between. This CDR3 has 11 residues. Germline V gives CDR1 SGHAT, CDR2 FQNNGV. Remarks on this clone: The antigen is not known.

TCRdb's table, derived via immunoSEQ multiplex PCR, lists solely in-frame clones and lacks some. Seen here are more than 55,000 clones, about 91% observed once, and the top ten hold under 15%. This receptor was taken from an adult with an advanced solid tumor such as melanoma, head and neck, liver or kidney cancer. Here the sequenced sample was CD4+ or CD8+ T cells sorted from blood, taken in a trial of the OX40 agonist ivuxolimab. This chain connects TRBV11-2 to TRBJ2-3; D is undetermined. DNA of the CDR3: TGTGCCAGCAGCTTCTCGGATACGCAGTATTTT. Translation gives CASSFSDTQYF.